Included here is one T cell receptor beta chain sequence, with context. Clones were read by immunoSEQ multiplex PCR, and TCRdb kept only the in-frame ones, dropping some. The table shows more than 60,000 clones, with around 86% occurring only once. This specimen comes from a study of OX40 agonist ivuxolimab in advanced cancers. Germline CDR1 MNHNS, CDR2 SASEGT. The junction had 3 bases not matched to a gene; V was cut back by 4 bases and J by 5 bases. This CDR3 contains 14 residues. The clonotype was recovered from an adult with an advanced solid tumor such as melanoma, head and neck, liver or kidney cancer. Sequencing used CD4+ or CD8+ T cells sorted from blood, obtained in a trial of the OX40 agonist ivuxolimab. This chain links TRBV6-1 with TRBJ1-5, with 9 nucleotides matching TRBD1. Here the CDR3 reads CASSGDRVDQPQHF. The CDR3 nucleotides read TGTGCCAGCAGTGGGGACAGGGTTGATCAGCCCCAGCATTTT.